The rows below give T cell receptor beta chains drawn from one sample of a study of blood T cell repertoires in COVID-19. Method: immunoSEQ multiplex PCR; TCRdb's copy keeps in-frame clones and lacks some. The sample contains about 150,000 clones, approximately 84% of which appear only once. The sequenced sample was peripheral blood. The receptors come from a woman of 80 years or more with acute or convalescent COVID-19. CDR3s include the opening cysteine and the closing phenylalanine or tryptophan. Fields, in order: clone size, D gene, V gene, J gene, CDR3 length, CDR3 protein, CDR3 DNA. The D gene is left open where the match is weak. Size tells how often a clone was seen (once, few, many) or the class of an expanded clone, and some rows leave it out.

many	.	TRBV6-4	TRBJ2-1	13	CASSDRPTGEQFF	TGTGCCAGCAGTGACCGCCCCACGGGTGAGCAGTTCTTC
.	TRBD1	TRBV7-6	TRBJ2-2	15	CASSRATGSRGELFF	TGTGCCAGCAGCAGGGCGACAGGGTCACGGGGGGAGCTGTTTTTT
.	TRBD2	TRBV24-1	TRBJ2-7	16	CATQGTSGHYSYEQYF	TGTGCCACCCAAGGGACTAGCGGCCATTACTCCTACGAGCAGTACTTC
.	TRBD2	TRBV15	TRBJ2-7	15	CATSSLAGAGHEQYF	TGTGCCACCAGCAGTCTAGCGGGAGCCGGCCACGAGCAGTACTTC
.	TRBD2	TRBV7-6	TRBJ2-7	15	CASSLATGGTWEQYF	TGTGCCAGCAGCTTAGCGACCGGGGGGACTTGGGAGCAGTACTTC
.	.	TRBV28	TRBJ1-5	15	CASSLAQGSNQPQHF	TGTGCCAGCAGTTTAGCTCAGGGTTCCAATCAGCCCCAGCATTTT
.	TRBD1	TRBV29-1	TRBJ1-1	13	CSVKGQWDTEAFF	TGCAGCGTAAAGGGACAGTGGGACACTGAAGCTTTCTTT
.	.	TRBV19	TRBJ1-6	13	CASRDNYNSPLHF	TGTGCCAGTAGGGACAACTATAATTCACCCCTCCACTTT
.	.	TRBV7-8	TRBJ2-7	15	CASSRANTGSYEQYF	TGTGCCAGCAGCCGGGCAAACACGGGGTCCTACGAGCAGTACTTC
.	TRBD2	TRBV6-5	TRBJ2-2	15	CASNLAGLNTGELFF	TGTGCCAGCAATTTAGCGGGGTTAAACACCGGGGAGCTGTTTTTT
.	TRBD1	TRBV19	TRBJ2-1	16	CASSTSTGAPYNEQFF	TGTGCCAGTAGTACCTCGACAGGGGCCCCCTACAATGAGCAGTTCTTC
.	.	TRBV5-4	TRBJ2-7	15	CASSLGGREDAGQYF	TGTGCCAGCAGCTTGGGGGGCAGGGAGGACGCAGGGCAGTACTTC
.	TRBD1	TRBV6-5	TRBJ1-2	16	CASSYPGAGGRYGYTF	TGTGCCAGCAGTTACCCGGGGGCAGGGGGCCGGTATGGCTACACCTTC
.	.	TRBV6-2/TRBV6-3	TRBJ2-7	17	CASSYFASRTEIYEQYF	TGTGCCAGCAGTTACTTCGCGTCGAGGACAGAGATCTACGAGCAGTACTTC
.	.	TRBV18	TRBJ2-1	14	CASSSLGAGDEQFF	TGTGCCAGCTCATCCTTGGGGGCGGGAGATGAGCAGTTCTTC
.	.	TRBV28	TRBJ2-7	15	CASSLRGTPYYEQYF	TGTGCCAGCAGTTTGCGCGGCACTCCTTACTACGAGCAGTACTTC
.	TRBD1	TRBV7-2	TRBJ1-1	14	CASSLAGQGTEAFF	TGTGCCAGCAGCTTAGCAGGACAGGGCACTGAAGCTTTCTTT
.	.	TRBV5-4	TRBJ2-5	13	CASLRQYQETQYF	TGTGCCAGCTTGCGACAGTACCAAGAGACCCAGTACTTC
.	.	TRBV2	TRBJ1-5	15	CASSEGPGRNQPQHF	TGTGCCAGCAGTGAAGGGCCAGGCCGAAATCAGCCCCAGCATTTT
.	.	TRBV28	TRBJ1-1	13	CASTLQKNTEAFF	TGTGCCAGCACCTTGCAGAAGAACACTGAAGCTTTCTTT
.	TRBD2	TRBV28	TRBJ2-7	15	CASSLGTSGRWEQYF	TGTGCCAGCAGTTTAGGGACTAGCGGGAGATGGGAGCAGTACTTC
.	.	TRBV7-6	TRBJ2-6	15	CASSPRTSGANVLTF	TGTGCCAGCAGCCCGCGTACCTCTGGGGCCAACGTCCTGACTTTC
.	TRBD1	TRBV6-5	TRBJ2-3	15	CASRNRGSSTDTQYF	TGTGCCAGCAGGAACAGGGGCTCTAGCACAGATACGCAGTATTTT
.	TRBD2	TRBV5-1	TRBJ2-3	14	CASSYSGGTDTQYF	TGCGCCAGCAGTTATAGCGGGGGCACAGATACGCAGTATTTT
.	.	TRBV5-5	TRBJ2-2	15	CASSLDLRVTGELFF	TGTGCCAGCAGCTTGGATCTCCGGGTCACCGGGGAGCTGTTTTTT
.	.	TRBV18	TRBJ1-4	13	CASSPPGGEKLFF	TGTGCCAGCTCACCACCGGGGGGGGAAAAACTGTTTTTT
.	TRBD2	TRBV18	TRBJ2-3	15	CASSSSGSGADTQYF	TGTGCCAGCTCGTCCAGCGGGAGTGGTGCAGATACGCAGTATTTT
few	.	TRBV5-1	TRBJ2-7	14	CASSFQTSSYEQYF	TGCGCCAGCAGCTTCCAGACTAGCTCCTACGAGCAGTACTTC
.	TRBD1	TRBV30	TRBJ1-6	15	CAWGDRVESDSPLHF	TGTGCCTGGGGGGACAGGGTGGAAAGTGATTCACCCCTCCACTTT